The 4 T cell receptor beta chains below all came from one sample that was sequenced in a study of CD8+CD57+ T cells in acquired aplastic anemia. CDR3 and TCR beta VDJ profiling relied on a genomic DNA template. Each CDR3 protein is one row after TCRdb ran MiXCR on the reads. The top ten hold roughly 1.1% of the sample, which has about 220,000 distinct CDR3 sequences, about 37% seen once. The sequencing input was sorted CD4+, CD8+, or CD8+CD57+ T cells (not recorded which) from PBMCs. Source of these receptors: a human donor in good health, serving as a control.

V and J are TRBV6-1 and TRBJ2-7, with D maybe TRBD2 (6 bases). CDR3 length: 15 amino acids. V dropped 4 bases and J dropped 2 bases, with 15 bases sitting between them. Looked up from germline, CDR1 is MNHNS and CDR2 is SASEGT. The DNA for the CDR3 is TGTGCCAGCAGTGCGACCGGGACTGCAGCCTACGAGCAGTACTTC. Protein: CASSATGTAAYEQYF.

This clonotype was detected many times. The chain couples TRBV5-1 to TRBJ2-5; tentative D call: TRBD2 (6 bases). V was pared by 8 bases and J by 4 bases, with 18 bases between. The CDR3 loop spans 14 amino acids. Germline V CDR1 and CDR2: SGHRS, YFSETQ. For the CDR3, the DNA is TGCGCCAGTGCAATCGGGGGTGCGGGAGAGACCCAGTACTTC. Translated, it gives CASAIGGAGETQYF.

This clonotype showed up just a few times. Its ends do not fully match the called genes, so a read error is possible. V gene TRBV2 combines with J gene TRBJ2-3; a weak D match, TRBD1 (6 bases). Germline loops: CDR1 SNHLY, CDR2 FYNNEI. This CDR3 contains 15 residues. Here the CDR3 reads CARRHDRPNTDTQYF. The CDR3 DNA sequence: TGTGCCCGCAGGCATGACAGGCCTAACACAGATACGCAGTATTTT.

This clonotype was recorded many times. The V call is TRBV5-4, the J call TRBJ1-6; unclear D gene. V gave up 3 bases and J gave up 7 bases, with 20 bases separating them. CDR1 and CDR2 (germline): SGHNT, YYREEE (reference sequence). This CDR3 contains 17 residues. The CDR3 loop is CASSWTASAAENSPLHF. The CDR3 nucleotides are TGTGCCAGCAGCTGGACCGCGTCGGCGGCCGAGAATTCACCCCTCCACTTT.